A single sample is the source of the 8 T cell receptor beta chains below, sequenced in a study of T-cell reconstitution after alpha-beta-depleted transplantation in children (TCRdb year 2016). Library creation used PCR. Sequencing relied on an Illumina HiSeq 2500. TCR library preparation used molecular barcoding, with unique molecular identifiers applied to normalize quantification of the TCRbeta repertoire. The public reads were quality trimmed at Q25 with fastp and then assembled into clones with MiXCR by TCRdb, keeping productive beta chains. When rows share a CDR3 protein, they turn into one entry using the most common DNA and genes. This sample has fewer than 400,000 distinct CDR3 sequences in its table, and around 25% of those were observed once. The ten largest clonotypes hold approximately 9.9% of the sample. The sample's treatment or condition label is to be understood as: allogeneic hematopoietic cell transplantation with graft depleted of TCRalphabeta T cells and CD19 B cells.

The input for sequencing was PBMCs, mostly from graft donor cells, taken 180 days after TCRalphabeta/CD19-depleted stem cell transplant. The receptors stem from a male patient younger than 18 who had a stem cell transplant for acute lymphoblastic leukemia, so the T cells may come from the graft donor.

The table lists this clonotype with a few counts. The V and J genes are TRBV12-5 and TRBJ2-3; D assignment may be TRBD1 or TRBD2 (6 bases each). The germline CDR1 and CDR2 sequences are LGHNT and FRNRAP. With 3 bases removed from V and 5 bases from J, the gap between germline ends came to 15 bases. The CDR3 consists of 15 residues. DNA of the CDR3: TGTGCTAGTGGTTTACACTCGGGGGCGCGAGATACGCAGTATTTT. This encodes CASGLHSGARDTQYF.

The rearrangement joins TRBV14 to TRBJ2-2; D not resolved. The V end was cut by 2 bases, the J end by 3 bases, with 10 bases between. The CDR3 spans 15 residues. Germline V gene sequence: CDR1 SGHDN, CDR2 FVKESK. As DNA, the CDR3 is TGTGCCAGCAGCCAACGCCCAGGCTACACCGGGGAGCTGTTTTTT. It codes for CASSQRPGYTGELFF.

J is TRBJ1-4 and V is TRBV5-1, with D uncertain. The V end lost 4 bases, the J end lost 1 base, and 26 bases lay between the germline ends. The CDR3 extends over 20 amino acids. The V gene's germline CDR1 is SGHRS and CDR2 YFSETQ. The CDR3 region is CASSLRGGNGSDETNEKLFF. The DNA for the CDR3 is TGCGCCAGCAGCCTTCGAGGTGGGAACGGATCGGATGAAACTAATGAAAAACTGTTTTTT.

The chain's CDR3 is CSAIRGGGGYKTGELFF. The CDR3, as DNA: TGCAGTGCTATACGAGGTGGTGGGGGATATAAAACCGGGGAGCTGTTTTTT. This rearrangement joins TRBV20-1 to TRBJ2-2; D assignment may be TRBD1 or TRBD2 (5 bases each). Per germline, CDR1 DFQATT and CDR2 SNEGSKA (reference sequence). The CDR3 runs 17 residues. Trimming stripped 4 bases from V and 5 bases from J, with 23 bases between.

This clonotype was seen a handful of times. V and J are TRBV2 and TRBJ1-1; D ambiguous. This CDR3 comprises 12 residues. The germline V gene has CDR1 SNHLY and CDR2 FYNNEI. Trimming took 6 bases from V and 6 from J, leaving 11 bases between them. As DNA, the CDR3 is TGTGCCAGCAGAGCTATCCCCCCTGAAGCTTTCTTT. It encodes CASRAIPPEAFF.

This clonotype has a handful of counts. J is TRBJ2-2 and V is TRBV2; 12 bases are a match to TRBD2. Germline assignment: CDR1 SNHLY and CDR2 FYNNEI. Trimming cost V 5 bases and J 6 bases; bases outside gene matches: 4. This CDR3 contains 15 residues. The CDR3 loop reads CASSLAGGIAGELFF. CDR3 DNA sequence: TGTGCCAGCAGTCTAGCGGGAGGGATCGCCGGGGAGCTGTTTTTT.

In DNA, the CDR3 is TGCGCCAGCAGCTTGATTTTGGGGGACGAAGAGACCCAGTACTTC. This translates into CASSLILGDEETQYF. The chain joins TRBV5-1 to TRBJ2-5, with D perhaps given as TRBD1 or TRBD2 (5 bases each). There are 15 residues in the CDR3. Germline assignment: CDR1 SGHRS and CDR2 YFSETQ. V was clipped by 1 base and J by 3 bases, with 13 bases between them.

About this clonotype: It may be a read error: a sequence one base away is much more abundant. The chain uses TRBV10-3 and TRBJ1-5; TRBD1 is a possible D gene (6 bases). CDR1 is ENHRY, CDR2 SYGVKD, per germline. CDR3 length: 13 residues. Trimming took off 8 bases at V and 7 bases at J, with 15 bases between the two ends. This CDR3 reads CAIGGQSEQPQHF. CDR3 sequence (DNA): TGTGCCATCGGTGGACAGTCGGAGCAGCCCCAGCATTTT.